A selection of T cell receptor beta chains follows, all from one sample in a study of blood T cell repertoires in COVID-19. TCRdb's copy holds only in-frame clones and misses some; the assay was immunoSEQ multiplex PCR. The sample contains approximately 25,000 clones, 90% of which appear only once. The material sequenced was peripheral blood. The receptors were gathered from an older woman with active COVID-19. Each CDR3 is given with its conserved first and last residue. D genes are given only for firm matches. Where a row states a size, it is once, few, many or the class of an expanded clone; other rows omit it.

TRBJ1-1 | TRBV24-1 | NA | NA | CATSAGGGTTEAFF | TGTGCCACCAGTGCTGGGGGGGGTACGACTGAAGCTTTCTTT
TRBJ2-5 | TRBV7-9 | NA | NA | CASSPDGVQETQYF | TGTGCCAGCAGCCCCGACGGGGTCCAAGAGACCCAGTACTTC
TRBJ2-2 | TRBV11-2 | NA | TRBD2 | CASSFFSGGQPPGELFF | TGTGCCAGCAGCTTTTTTAGCGGGGGACAACCCCCCGGGGAGCTGTTTTTT
TRBJ2-1 | TRBV4-3 | NA | TRBD2 | CASSQDSLAGAYNEQFF | TGCGCCAGCAGCCAAGACTCCCTAGCGGGGGCCTACAATGAGCAGTTCTTC
TRBJ2-3 | TRBV5-1 | NA | TRBD2 | CASSRSVSGSSDTQYF | TGCGCCAGCAGCAGAAGCGTTAGCGGGAGTTCAGATACGCAGTATTTT
TRBJ2-1 | TRBV7-8 | NA | TRBD2 | CASSLGAGARREQFF | TGTGCCAGCAGCTTAGGGGCGGGAGCCCGCCGTGAGCAGTTCTTC
TRBJ1-6 | TRBV7-9 | NA | NA | CASSLEAGAGSPLHF | TGTGCCAGCAGCTTAGAAGCAGGGGCAGGATCACCCCTCCACTTT
TRBJ2-5 | TRBV20-1 | NA | TRBD2 | CSASLYSGGGLQETQYF | TGCAGTGCTAGTTTGTACTCGGGGGGAGGCCTACAAGAGACCCAGTACTTC
TRBJ2-7 | TRBV7-2 | NA | NA | CASSAVITYEQYF | TGTGCCAGCAGTGCGGTAATTACCTACGAGCAGTACTTC
TRBJ2-5 | TRBV7-6 | once | TRBD2 | CASSREGGQETQYF | TGTGCCAGCAGCCGGGAGGGCGGCCAAGAGACCCAGTACTTC
TRBJ2-7 | TRBV6-5 | NA | NA | CASSSGLGYEQYF | TGTGCCAGCAGTTCGGGACTCGGCTACGAGCAGTACTTC
TRBJ2-1 | TRBV7-9 | once | NA | CASSLRQEQFF | TGTGCCAGCAGCTTGAGGCAGGAGCAGTTCTTC
TRBJ1-4 | TRBV2 | once | TRBD1 | CASSADRANEKLFF | TGTGCCAGCAGTGCGGACAGGGCTAATGAAAAACTGTTTTTT
TRBJ1-5 | TRBV10-2 | NA | NA | CASSEGGWDQPQHF | TGCGCCAGTAGTGAGGGGGGGTGGGATCAGCCCCAGCATTTT
TRBJ2-1 | TRBV6-2/TRBV6-3 | NA | NA | CASSSGNEQFF | TGTGCCAGCAGTTCAGGCAATGAGCAGTTCTTC
TRBJ2-7 | TRBV25-1 | NA | NA | CASSVFSGYEQCF | TGTGCCAGCAGTGTCTTTTCGGGGTACGAGCAGTGCTTC
TRBJ2-5 | TRBV7-9 | NA | NA | CASSPRGRKETQYF | TGTGCCAGCAGTCCCAGAGGTCGGAAAGAGACCCAGTACTTC
TRBJ2-7 | TRBV10-3 | once | NA | CAISESEAYEQYF | TGTGCCATCAGTGAGTCAGAGGCCTACGAGCAGTACTTC
TRBJ1-6 | TRBV5-6 | NA | NA | CASSALPNSPLHF | TGTGCCAGCAGCGCCCTACCGAATTCACCCCTCCACTTT
TRBJ2-2 | TRBV3-1/TRBV3-2 | NA | TRBD2 | CASSQGIAGLNGELFF | TGTGCCAGCAGCCAAGGAATAGCGGGATTGAACGGGGAGCTGTTTTTT
TRBJ1-6 | TRBV6-5 | few | TRBD1 | CASSYDRGTYNSPLHF | TGTGCCAGCAGTTATGACAGGGGAACCTATAATTCACCCCTCCACTTT
TRBJ1-1 | TRBV7-9 | NA | NA | CASSARSLNTEAFF | TGTGCCAGCAGCGCCCGGAGTCTGAACACTGAAGCTTTCTTT
TRBJ2-7 | TRBV4-1 | large | NA | CASSQDPILVSYEQYF | TGCGCCAGCAGCCAAGATCCAATACTGGTTTCCTACGAGCAGTACTTC
TRBJ1-5 | TRBV4-1 | NA | NA | CASSQIDRPPQHF | TGCGCCAGCAGCCAAATCGACAGGCCGCCCCAGCATTTT
TRBJ1-4 | TRBV19 | once | NA | CASKQGREKLFF | TGTGCCAGTAAACAGGGACGGGAAAAACTGTTTTTT
TRBJ1-1 | TRBV5-1 | NA | TRBD1 | CASSLDGQGVAAEAFF | TGCGCCAGCAGCTTGGACGGACAGGGCGTGGCCGCTGAAGCTTTCTTT
TRBJ2-7 | TRBV4-1 | few | NA | CASSPPGADYEQYF | TGCGCCAGCAGCCCTCCAGGGGCCGATTACGAGCAGTACTTC
TRBJ2-3 | TRBV7-9 | few | TRBD1 | CASSFGTGVTDTQYF | TGTGCCAGCAGCTTTGGGACAGGGGTCACAGATACGCAGTATTTT
TRBJ1-2 | TRBV7-9 | NA | NA | CASSLTGGYTF | TGTGCCAGCAGCTTAACAGGTGGCTACACCTTC
TRBJ2-3 | TRBV4-1 | NA | TRBD1 | CASGRRQGETDTQYF | TGCGCCAGCGGTAGACGACAGGGGGAAACAGATACGCAGTATTTT
TRBJ1-2 | TRBV29-1 | once | NA | CSALRTVNYGYTF | TGCAGCGCCTTACGCACGGTAAACTATGGCTACACCTTC
TRBJ1-1 | TRBV4-1 | NA | TRBD1 | CASSRTGGSDTEAFF | TGCGCCAGCAGCCGGACAGGGGGCTCGGACACTGAAGCTTTCTTT
TRBJ2-7 | TRBV30 | NA | TRBD2 | CAWRDSGIPSEEQYF | TGTGCCTGGCGTGATAGCGGGATTCCCTCCGAGGAGCAGTACTTC
TRBJ2-3 | TRBV28 | NA | TRBD2 | CASRRTGTRVKVPTDTQYF | TGTGCCAGCAGACGAACCGGGACTAGGGTAAAGGTCCCCACAGATACGCAGTATTTT
TRBJ1-2 | TRBV2 | NA | TRBD1 | CASIQEGGLAGGYTF | TGTGCCAGCATCCAGGAAGGGGGCCTCGCCGGTGGCTACACCTTC
TRBJ2-7 | TRBV19 | NA | TRBD2 | CASTPSGGGSYEQYF | TGTGCCAGTACACCGAGCGGGGGCGGCTCCTACGAGCAGTACTTC
TRBJ2-3 | TRBV6-1 | NA | TRBD2 | CASSVELAEGTDTQYF | TGTGCCAGCAGTGTGGAGCTAGCGGAGGGGACAGATACGCAGTATTTT
TRBJ2-7 | TRBV21-1 | NA | NA | CASSKESGLDYEQYF | TGTGCCAGCAGCAAAGAGAGCGGCCTCGACTACGAGCAGTACTTC
TRBJ2-1 | TRBV4-3 | NA | TRBD2 | CASSQVAGLAGAYNEQFF | TGCGCCAGCAGCCAAGTCGCGGGACTAGCGGGAGCCTACAATGAGCAGTTCTTC
TRBJ2-3 | TRBV6-5 | NA | TRBD2 | CASSSYTGGSTDTQYF | TGTGCCAGCAGTTCCTACACGGGAGGTAGCACAGATACGCAGTATTTT